Sequencing of this T cell receptor beta chain was carried out in a study of shared clonotypes between healthy human individuals. Trimming took off 0 bases at V and 4 bases at J, with 12 bases between the two ends. From germline, CDR1 is SGHVS and CDR2 FQNEAQ. CDR3 length: 15 residues. Every subset had its genomic DNA shared out evenly among several immunoSEQ plates. In the original workflow: ImmunoSEQ only sent back junction sequences with no quality scores, so filtering was done differently. Produced via immunoSEQ multiplex PCR; TCRdb's table is partial and in-frame only. That table furnishes V, J and clone size, whereas the DNA furnished D and trimming. The data hold 550,000 to 750,000 clones, with 92% observed a single time. CD45RO-negative CD8 cells positively selected for CCR7 made up the naive population, which excluded terminally differentiated effector memory CD45RA+ cells.

Specimen: naive CD8+ T cells sorted from blood. The chain links TRBV7-8 to TRBJ1-1; D may be TRBD1 (6 bases). This sequence was found in a man aged 30-40 years in good health. This CDR3 reads CASSLAPGGSTEAFF. The CDR3 coding sequence is TGTGCCAGCAGCTTAGCGCCGGGGGGCAGCACTGAAGCTTTCTTT.